Listed below are T cell receptor beta chains from one sample, sequenced in a study of blood T cell repertoires in COVID-19. Repertoires were generated with immunoSEQ multiplex PCR, while TCRdb's copy carries only in-frame clones and drops some. The table includes roughly 34,000 clones, around 87% detected once. Sequencing was carried out using peripheral blood. All receptors derive from an elderly man with active COVID-19. Each CDR3 is given with its conserved first and last residue. Each record gives: J gene, V gene, clone size, CDR3 length, D gene, CDR3 protein, CDR3 DNA. A D gene is named only where the DNA matches it firmly. Part of the rows lack a size; the others show once, few, many or a class for expanded clones.

>TRBJ1-3|TRBV4-3|.|19|TRBD1
CASSQEGGTGGYSGNTIYF
TGCGCCAGCAGCCAAGAAGGTGGGACAGGGGGTTACTCTGGAAACACCATATATTTT
>TRBJ2-1|TRBV28|.|17|TRBD2
CASSLLPRGGAFNEQFF
TGTGCCAGCAGTTTATTACCCCGGGGGGGCGCTTTCAATGAGCAGTTCTTC
>TRBJ2-5|TRBV12-3/TRBV12-4|.|13|.
CASSTQGGETQYF
TGTGCCAGCAGTACACAGGGTGGGGAGACCCAGTACTTC
>TRBJ2-2|TRBV11-2|.|16|TRBD2
CASSMGGTTNTGELFF
TGTGCCAGCAGCATGGGGGGGACCACGAACACCGGGGAGCTGTTTTTT
>TRBJ2-7|TRBV19|.|14|.
CASSNRGGTYEQYF
TGTGCCAGTAGTAACAGGGGAGGCACCTACGAGCAGTACTTC
>TRBJ1-6|TRBV7-9|few|16|.
CASSLAGGSYNSPLHF
TGTGCCAGCAGCTTAGCCGGGGGCTCCTATAATTCACCCCTCCACTTT
>TRBJ2-7|TRBV30|.|12|.
CAWSVPGGEQYF
TGTGCCTGGAGTGTACCTGGAGGAGAGCAGTACTTC
>TRBJ2-5|TRBV30|.|15|TRBD2
CAWGTSGRAGETQYF
TGTGCCTGGGGGACTAGCGGGAGGGCCGGGGAGACCCAGTACTTC
>TRBJ2-2|TRBV19|.|14|.
CASTRYTGERELFF
TGTGCCAGTACCCGATATACGGGGGAGCGGGAGCTGTTTTTT
>TRBJ2-1|TRBV7-2|.|15|TRBD2
CASSFSGGANNEQFF
TGTGCCAGCAGCTTCAGCGGGGGAGCTAACAATGAGCAGTTCTTC
>TRBJ2-1|TRBV24-1|.|16|TRBD2
CATSDPTSGTYNEQFF
TGTGCCACCAGTGATCCGACTAGCGGAACCTACAATGAGCAGTTCTTC
>TRBJ1-2|TRBV28|.|15|TRBD1
CASSLTTGARYGYTF
TGTGCCAGCAGCCTAACTACAGGGGCTCGTTATGGCTACACCTTC
>TRBJ2-3|TRBV24-1|.|13|.
CATRGVSTDTQYF
TGTGCCACCAGGGGCGTAAGCACAGATACGCAGTATTTT
>TRBJ1-1|TRBV11-3|.|14|TRBD1
CASSRQGPNTEAFF
TGTGCCAGCAGCCGACAGGGCCCGAACACTGAAGCTTTCTTT
>TRBJ2-1|TRBV7-9|.|13|.
CASSPPGGDEQFF
TGTGCCAGCAGCCCACCCGGCGGGGATGAGCAGTTCTTC
>TRBJ2-5|TRBV9|.|15|TRBD2
CASSLSGRPQETQYF
TGTGCCAGCTCACTTAGCGGGAGGCCCCAAGAGACCCAGTACTTC
>TRBJ2-3|TRBV7-9|.|13|TRBD2
CASSLAGVDTQYF
TGTGCCAGCTCACTAGCGGGAGTCGATACGCAGTATTTT
>TRBJ2-7|TRBV2|.|12|.
CASSISVGGEYF
TGTGCCAGCAGTATTTCCGTCGGAGGGGAGTACTTC
>TRBJ2-5|TRBV6-5|.|13|.
CASSYPGKETQYF
TGTGCCAGCAGTTACCCCGGGAAAGAGACCCAGTACTTC
>TRBJ2-7|TRBV6-5|.|13|.
CASSPRGVYEQYF
TGTGCCAGCAGCCCCCGCGGCGTCTACGAGCAGTACTTC
>TRBJ2-7|TRBV3-1/TRBV3-2|.|15|TRBD2
CASSPTSGVTYEQYF
TGTGCCAGCAGCCCCACTAGCGGGGTAACCTACGAGCAGTACTTC
>TRBJ1-2|TRBV10-3|.|11|.
CATRDNREFTF
TGTGCCACCCGAGACAACAGGGAGTTCACCTTC
>TRBJ2-1|TRBV7-8|.|14|.
CASSRGAPSVEQFF
TGTGCCAGCAGCCGAGGGGCCCCGTCTGTTGAGCAGTTCTTC
>TRBJ1-1|TRBV28|.|15|.
CASSLGAQGGTEAFF
TGTGCCAGCAGTTTGGGGGCGCAGGGTGGGACTGAAGCTTTCTTT
>TRBJ2-5|TRBV5-1|.|16|TRBD2
CASSSASGRVRETQYF
TGCGCCAGCAGCTCCGCTAGCGGGAGGGTTCGGGAGACCCAGTACTTC
>TRBJ1-2|TRBV5-4|.|13|TRBD1
CASSNTGGDSYTF
TGTGCCAGCAGCAATACAGGGGGGGATAGCTACACCTTC
>TRBJ2-2|TRBV6-5|once|15|.
CASTPVASAGGELFF
TGTGCCAGTACCCCAGTGGCTAGCGCCGGCGGGGAGCTGTTTTTT
>TRBJ2-5|TRBV6-6|once|16|TRBD1
CASSNQQGASKETQYF
TGTGCCAGCAGTAATCAACAGGGGGCTTCGAAGGAGACCCAGTACTTC
>TRBJ1-1|TRBV18|.|16|.
CASSPLSSGHNTEAFF
TGTGCCAGCTCACCACTTTCCTCCGGACACAACACTGAAGCTTTCTTT
>TRBJ1-1|TRBV3-1/TRBV3-2|.|13|.
CASSQAGDTEAFF
TGTGCCAGCAGCCAAGCGGGGGACACTGAAGCTTTCTTT
>TRBJ2-7|TRBV27|.|15|TRBD1
CASSSTHRGREEQYF
TGTGCCAGCAGTTCCACCCACAGGGGGCGGGAGGAGCAGTACTTC
>TRBJ2-5|TRBV7-2|.|16|TRBD2
CASSSPTSGRKETQYF
TGTGCCAGCAGCTCACCGACTAGCGGGAGAAAAGAGACCCAGTACTTC
>TRBJ2-3|TRBV5-1|.|15|.
CASSLPSPGADTQYF
TGCGCCAGCAGCCTACCTAGCCCTGGGGCAGATACGCAGTATTTT
>TRBJ2-5|TRBV19|.|14|.
CASSRARGPETQYF
TGTGCCAGTAGTAGGGCGCGTGGGCCAGAGACCCAGTACTTC
>TRBJ1-4|TRBV4-3|.|15|TRBD1
CASSQNTGGGEKLFF
TGCGCCAGCAGCCAAAATACAGGGGGCGGCGAAAAACTGTTTTTT
>TRBJ1-3|TRBV28|.|15|.
CASSYYNTPGNTIYF
TGTGCCAGCAGTTACTACAATACACCTGGAAACACCATATATTTT
>TRBJ2-7|TRBV3-1/TRBV3-2|.|14|TRBD2
CASSQVASGYEQYF
TGTGCCAGCAGCCAAGTAGCTAGCGGCTACGAGCAGTACTTC
>TRBJ2-3|TRBV2|.|15|TRBD2
CASSGGRLRADTQYF
TGTGCCAGCAGTGGCGGGAGATTGAGGGCAGATACGCAGTATTTT
>TRBJ2-7|TRBV30|.|13|.
CAWSGTRGGEQYF
TGTGCCTGGAGTGGCACTAGGGGGGGCGAGCAGTACTTC
>TRBJ1-4|TRBV10-1|.|20|.
CASSEPDRDTETATNEKLFF
TGCGCCAGCAGTGAGCCCGACCGGGACACCGAAACAGCAACTAATGAAAAACTGTTTTTT
>TRBJ2-7|TRBV19|.|13|TRBD1
CASSSSGGYEQYF
TGTGCCAGTAGTAGCTCAGGGGGTTACGAGCAGTACTTC
>TRBJ2-4|TRBV4-1|.|16|TRBD1
CASSPFYRGREDIQYF
TGCGCCAGCAGCCCTTTTTACAGGGGGCGCGAGGACATTCAGTACTTC
>TRBJ1-6|TRBV9|.|13|.
CASSTGPNSPLHF
TGTGCCAGCAGCACAGGACCCAATTCACCCCTCCACTTT
>TRBJ2-7|TRBV6-2/TRBV6-3|.|13|.
CASSYVSYGEQYF
TGTGCCAGCAGTTATGTTTCCTACGGCGAGCAGTACTTC
>TRBJ2-2|TRBV19|.|13|.
CASSISGGRELFF
TGTGCCAGTAGTATCTCAGGGGGGAGGGAGCTGTTTTTT
>TRBJ2-5|TRBV5-1|.|12|.
CASSLARETQYF
TGCGCCAGCAGCTTGGCCCGGGAGACCCAGTACTTC
>TRBJ2-1|TRBV24-1|.|17|TRBD2
CATSALTSGGVYNEQFF
TGTGCCACCAGTGCCCTGACTAGCGGGGGAGTATACAATGAGCAGTTCTTC